The sequence of this T cell receptor beta chain was determined in a study of cytomegalovirus exposure and HLA in healthy donors. CDR1 LNHDA and CDR2 SQIVND come from the germline V gene (reference sequence). The V end was cut by 9 bases, the J end by 1 base, with 19 bases between. This CDR3 contains 15 residues. Donors came from a validation cohort of about 120 subjects, distinct from the first 666-subject cohort. Clones were sequenced by immunoSEQ multiplex PCR, and TCRdb holds only the in-frame ones, with some missing. The table shows 60,000 to 75,000 clones, with more than 85% occurring only once.

This TCR was sampled from a woman under 30 in good health and CMV-seropositive. The J gene is TRBJ2-7, the V gene TRBV19; D might be TRBD1 (6 bases). Sequenced: PBMCs. The CDR3 here is CASKQGSSDSYEQYF. CDR3 nucleotides: TGTGCCAGCAAACAGGGCTCAAGCGATTCCTACGAGCAGTACTTC.